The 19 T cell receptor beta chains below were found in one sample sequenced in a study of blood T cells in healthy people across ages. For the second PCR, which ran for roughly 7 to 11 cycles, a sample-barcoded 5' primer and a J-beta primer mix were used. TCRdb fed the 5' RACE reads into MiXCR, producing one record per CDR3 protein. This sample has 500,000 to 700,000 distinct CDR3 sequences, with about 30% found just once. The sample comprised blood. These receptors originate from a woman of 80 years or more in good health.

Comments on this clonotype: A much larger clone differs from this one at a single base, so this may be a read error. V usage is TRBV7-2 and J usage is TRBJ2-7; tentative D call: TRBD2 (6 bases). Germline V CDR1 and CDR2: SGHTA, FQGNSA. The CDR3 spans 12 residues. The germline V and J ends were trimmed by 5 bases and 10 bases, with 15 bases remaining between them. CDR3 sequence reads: CTSSIPGAAQYF. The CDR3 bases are TGTACCAGCAGCATACCGGGAGCGGCCCAGTACTTC. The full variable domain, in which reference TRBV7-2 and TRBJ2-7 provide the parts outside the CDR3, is GAGVSQSPSNKVTEKGKDVELRCDPISGHTALYWYRQSLGQGLEFLIYFQGNSAPDKSGLPSDRFSAERTGGSVSTLTIQRTQQEDSAVYLCTSSIPGAAQYFGPGTRLTVT.

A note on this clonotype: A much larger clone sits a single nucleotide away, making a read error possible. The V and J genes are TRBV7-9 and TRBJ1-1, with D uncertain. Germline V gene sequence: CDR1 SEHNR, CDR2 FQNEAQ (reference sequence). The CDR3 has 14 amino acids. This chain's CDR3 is CASGLAGMVTEAFF. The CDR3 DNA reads TGTGCCAGCGGCTTAGCGGGTATGGTGACTGAAGCTTTCTTT.

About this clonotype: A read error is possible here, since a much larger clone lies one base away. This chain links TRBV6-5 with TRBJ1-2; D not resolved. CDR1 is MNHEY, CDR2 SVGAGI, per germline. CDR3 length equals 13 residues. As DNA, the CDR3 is TGTACCAGCAGTTACTCGGCCGGGGTTGGCTACACCTTC. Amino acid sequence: CTSSYSAGVGYTF.

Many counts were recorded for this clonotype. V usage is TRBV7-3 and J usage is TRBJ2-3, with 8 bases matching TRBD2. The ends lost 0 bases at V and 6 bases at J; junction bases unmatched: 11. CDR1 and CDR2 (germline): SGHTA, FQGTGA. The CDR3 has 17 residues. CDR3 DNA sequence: TGTGCCAGCAGCTTAACGCCCCCGGGGGGGGGATCCGATACGCAGTATTTT. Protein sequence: CASSLTPPGGGSDTQYF. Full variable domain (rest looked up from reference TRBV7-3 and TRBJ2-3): GAGVSQTPSNKVTEKGKYVELRCDPISGHTALYWYRQSLGQGPEFLIYFQGTGAADDSGLPNDRFFAVRPEGSVSTLKIQRTERGDSAVYLCASSLTPPGGGSDTQYFGPGTRLTVL.

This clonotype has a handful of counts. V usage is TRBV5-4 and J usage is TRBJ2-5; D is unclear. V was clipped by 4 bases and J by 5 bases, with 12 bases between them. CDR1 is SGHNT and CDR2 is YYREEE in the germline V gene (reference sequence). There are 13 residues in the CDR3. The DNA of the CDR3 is TGTGCCAGCAGCAGTCGGGCCGGGGAGACCCAGTACTTC. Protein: CASSSRAGETQYF.

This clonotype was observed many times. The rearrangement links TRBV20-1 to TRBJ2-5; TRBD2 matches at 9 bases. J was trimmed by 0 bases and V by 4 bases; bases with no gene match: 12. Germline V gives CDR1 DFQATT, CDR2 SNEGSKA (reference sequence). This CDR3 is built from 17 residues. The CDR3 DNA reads TGCAGTGCTAAAATGGCTAGCGGGGATTGGTACCAAGAGACCCAGTACTTC. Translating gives CSAKMASGDWYQETQYF.

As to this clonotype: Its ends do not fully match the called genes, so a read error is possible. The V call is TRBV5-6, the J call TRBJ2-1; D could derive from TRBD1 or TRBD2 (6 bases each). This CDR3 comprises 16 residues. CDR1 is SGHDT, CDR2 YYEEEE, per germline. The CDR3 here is CASSLAGGGPYNERFF. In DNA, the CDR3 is TGTGCCAGCAGCTTGGCCGGGGGCGGTCCCTACAATGAGCGGTTCTTC. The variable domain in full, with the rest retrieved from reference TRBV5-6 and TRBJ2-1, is DAGVTQSPTHLIKTRGQQVTLRCSPKSGHDTVSWYQQALGQGPQFIFQYYEEEERQRGNFPDRFSGHQFPNYSSELNVNALLLGDSALYLCASSLAGGGPYNERFFGPGTRLTVL.

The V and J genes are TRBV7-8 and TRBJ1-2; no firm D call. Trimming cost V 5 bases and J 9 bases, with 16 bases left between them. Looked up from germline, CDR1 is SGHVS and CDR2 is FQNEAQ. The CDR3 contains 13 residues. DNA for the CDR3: TGTGCCAGCAGCCCAGCACACGGTCGGAGCTACACCTTC. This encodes CASSPAHGRSYTF.

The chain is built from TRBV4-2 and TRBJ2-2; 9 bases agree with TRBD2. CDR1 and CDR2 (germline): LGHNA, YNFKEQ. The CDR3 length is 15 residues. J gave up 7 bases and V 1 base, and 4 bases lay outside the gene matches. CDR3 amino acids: CASSQGLAGNGELFF. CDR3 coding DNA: TGTGCCAGCAGCCAAGGGCTAGCGGGGAACGGGGAGCTGTTTTTT.

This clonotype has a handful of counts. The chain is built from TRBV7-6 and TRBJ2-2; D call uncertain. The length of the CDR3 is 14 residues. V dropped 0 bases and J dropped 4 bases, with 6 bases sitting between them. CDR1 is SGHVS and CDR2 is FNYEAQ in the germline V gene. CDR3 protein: CASSLAAATGELFF. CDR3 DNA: TGTGCCAGCAGCTTAGCGGCAGCCACCGGGGAGCTGTTTTTT.

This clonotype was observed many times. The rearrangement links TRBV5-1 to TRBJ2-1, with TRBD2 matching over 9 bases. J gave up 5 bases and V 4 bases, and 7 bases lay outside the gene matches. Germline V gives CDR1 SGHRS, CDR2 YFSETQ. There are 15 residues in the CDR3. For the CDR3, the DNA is TGCGCCAGCAGCCTGACTAGCGGATTAAACAATGAGCAGTTCTTC. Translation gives CASSLTSGLNNEQFF.

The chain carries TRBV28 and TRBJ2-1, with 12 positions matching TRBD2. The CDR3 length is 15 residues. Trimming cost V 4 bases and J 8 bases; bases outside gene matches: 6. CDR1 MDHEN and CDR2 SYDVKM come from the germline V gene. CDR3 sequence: CASSYPSGGAYEQFF. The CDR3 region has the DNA TGTGCCAGCAGTTACCCTAGCGGGGGGGCCTATGAGCAGTTCTTC.

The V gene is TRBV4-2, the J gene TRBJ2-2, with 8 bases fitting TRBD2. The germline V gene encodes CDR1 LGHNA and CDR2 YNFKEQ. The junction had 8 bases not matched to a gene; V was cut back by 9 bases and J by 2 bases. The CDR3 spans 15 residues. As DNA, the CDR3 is TGTGCCAGTGGCGGGACTAGAGATAACACCGGGGAGCTGTTTTTT. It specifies CASGGTRDNTGELFF.

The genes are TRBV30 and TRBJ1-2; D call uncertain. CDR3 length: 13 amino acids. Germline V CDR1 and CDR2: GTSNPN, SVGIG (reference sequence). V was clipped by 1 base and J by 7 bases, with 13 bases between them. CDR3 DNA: TGTGCCTGGAGTGAGAGTGTGGGAGCTGGCTACACCTTC. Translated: CAWSESVGAGYTF.

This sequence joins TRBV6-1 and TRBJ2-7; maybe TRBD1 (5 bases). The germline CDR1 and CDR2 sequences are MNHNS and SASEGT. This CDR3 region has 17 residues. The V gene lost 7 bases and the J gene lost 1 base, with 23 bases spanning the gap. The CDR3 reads CASISRPPGQGSYEQYF. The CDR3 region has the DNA TGTGCCAGCATCAGCCGACCCCCTGGGCAGGGTTCCTACGAGCAGTACTTC.

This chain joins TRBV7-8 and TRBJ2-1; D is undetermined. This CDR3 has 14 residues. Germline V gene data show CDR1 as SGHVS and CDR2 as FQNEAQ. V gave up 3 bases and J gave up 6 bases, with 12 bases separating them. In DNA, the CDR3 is TGTGCCAGCAGCTTGGAGATTGGTTGCAATGAGCAGTTCTTC. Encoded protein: CASSLEIGCNEQFF.

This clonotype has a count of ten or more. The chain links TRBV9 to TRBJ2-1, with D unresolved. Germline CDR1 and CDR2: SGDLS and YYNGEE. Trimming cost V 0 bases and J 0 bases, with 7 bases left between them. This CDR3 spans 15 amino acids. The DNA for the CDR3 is TGTGCCAGCAGCGTAGACCCACGCTCCTACAATGAGCAGTTCTTC. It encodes CASSVDPRSYNEQFF. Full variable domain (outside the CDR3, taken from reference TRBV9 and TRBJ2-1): DSGVTQTPKHLITATGQRVTLRCSPRSGDLSVYWYQQSLDQGLQFLIQYYNGEERAKGNILERFSAQQFPDLHSELNLSSLELGDSALYFCASSVDPRSYNEQFFGPGTRLTVL.

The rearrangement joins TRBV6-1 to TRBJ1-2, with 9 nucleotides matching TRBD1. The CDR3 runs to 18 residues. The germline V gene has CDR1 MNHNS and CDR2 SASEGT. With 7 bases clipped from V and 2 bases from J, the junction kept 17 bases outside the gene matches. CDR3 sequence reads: CASTLSVQGAALNYGYTF. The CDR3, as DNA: TGTGCCAGCACCTTATCGGTACAGGGGGCCGCCCTCAACTATGGCTACACCTTC.

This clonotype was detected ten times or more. As DNA, the CDR3 is TGTGCCAGCAGTCCCTCCGACAGTCAAGAGACCCAGTACTTC. It is translated as CASSPSDSQETQYF. The V and J genes are TRBV28 and TRBJ2-5; tentative D call: TRBD1 (5 bases). The V gene lost 5 bases and the J gene lost 2 bases, with 12 bases spanning the gap. The germline V gene has CDR1 MDHEN and CDR2 SYDVKM. The CDR3 length is 14 residues.